This is a list of T cell receptor beta chains from one sample in a study of blood T cell repertoires in COVID-19. TCRdb's table, derived via immunoSEQ multiplex PCR, lists solely in-frame clones and lacks some. The repertoire consists of roughly 130,000 clones, with about 86% occurring once and the leading ten covering roughly 2.2%. The sequenced sample consisted of PBMCs or T cells enriched from blood (not recorded which). Receptors originate from a woman in her 50s who had recovered from COVID-19. Both conserved end residues are part of each CDR3. A D gene is named only where the DNA matches it firmly. Rows may omit the clone size; those that give it use once, few, many or a size class.

d_gene: TRBD2; abundance: .; j_gene: TRBJ2-5; v_gene: TRBV10-2; CDR3nt: TGCGCCAGCACCGAACTAGCGGGGGTGACTAAGACCCAGTACTTC; CDR3aa: CASTELAGVTKTQYF
d_gene: .; abundance: few; j_gene: TRBJ2-7; v_gene: TRBV11-2; CDR3nt: TGTGCCAGCAGCTTACAGGGTTACGAGCAGTACTTC; CDR3aa: CASSLQGYEQYF
d_gene: TRBD2; abundance: .; j_gene: TRBJ2-7; v_gene: TRBV2; CDR3nt: TGTGCCAGCAGTGGGGCTAGCGGGGGCGAGCAGTACTTC; CDR3aa: CASSGASGGEQYF
d_gene: .; abundance: once; j_gene: TRBJ1-3; v_gene: TRBV4-3; CDR3nt: TGCGCCAGCAGCCAAGATCTTTCCTACTCTGGAAACACCATATATTTT; CDR3aa: CASSQDLSYSGNTIYF
d_gene: TRBD1; abundance: once; j_gene: TRBJ1-5; v_gene: TRBV18; CDR3nt: TGTGCCAGCTCACTACAGGGGGGAATCAGGGGCAATCAGCCCCAGCATTTT; CDR3aa: CASSLQGGIRGNQPQHF
d_gene: .; abundance: few; j_gene: TRBJ1-4; v_gene: TRBV10-3; CDR3nt: TGTGCCATCAGTGCAGGGGACCGAAATGAAAAACTGTTTTTT; CDR3aa: CAISAGDRNEKLFF
d_gene: .; abundance: .; j_gene: TRBJ2-7; v_gene: TRBV3-1/TRBV3-2; CDR3nt: TGTGCCAGCAGCCAAGATGGGGGGTACGAGCAGTACTTC; CDR3aa: CASSQDGGYEQYF
d_gene: TRBD1; abundance: .; j_gene: TRBJ2-7; v_gene: TRBV10-1; CDR3nt: TGCGCCAGCAGTGAGGTGACAGGGTACGAGCAGTACTTC; CDR3aa: CASSEVTGYEQYF
d_gene: TRBD1; abundance: .; j_gene: TRBJ2-5; v_gene: TRBV5-1; CDR3nt: TGCGCCAGCAGCTTGAATAGCAGGGGGAAGGGAGAGACCCAGTACTTC; CDR3aa: CASSLNSRGKGETQYF
d_gene: .; abundance: .; j_gene: TRBJ1-2; v_gene: TRBV19; CDR3nt: TGTGCCAGTGCCTCAGCACAGAACTATGGCTACACCTTC; CDR3aa: CASASAQNYGYTF
d_gene: .; abundance: .; j_gene: TRBJ2-2; v_gene: TRBV13; CDR3nt: TGTGCCAGCACCACTCTACGAGGGGGGGGAACCGGGGAGCTGTTTTTT; CDR3aa: CASTTLRGGGTGELFF
d_gene: TRBD2; abundance: .; j_gene: TRBJ2-3; v_gene: TRBV7-2; CDR3nt: TGTGCCAGCAGGATGGGACTAGCGGGCGAAGATACGCAGTATTTT; CDR3aa: CASRMGLAGEDTQYF
d_gene: TRBD1; abundance: .; j_gene: TRBJ2-3; v_gene: TRBV7-3; CDR3nt: TGTGCCAGCAGCCCCGGAGCAGGGGGCTACACAGATACGCAGTATTTT; CDR3aa: CASSPGAGGYTDTQYF
d_gene: TRBD2; abundance: .; j_gene: TRBJ2-1; v_gene: TRBV7-9; CDR3nt: TGTGCCAGCAGCTCCAACCAGCGGGGGCCCTTCAATGAGCAGTTCTTC; CDR3aa: CASSSNQRGPFNEQFF
d_gene: .; abundance: few; j_gene: TRBJ1-2; v_gene: TRBV20-1; CDR3nt: TGCAGTGTTGAGGAGGGGTATGGCTACACCTTC; CDR3aa: CSVEEGYGYTF
d_gene: .; abundance: once; j_gene: TRBJ1-1; v_gene: TRBV6-5; CDR3nt: TGTGCCAGCCAGAGTCGGGGTTTGAACACTGAAGCTTTCTTT; CDR3aa: CASQSRGLNTEAFF
d_gene: .; abundance: .; j_gene: TRBJ1-5; v_gene: TRBV19; CDR3nt: TGTGCCAGTAGTATGAGAGACAATCAGCCCCAGCATTTT; CDR3aa: CASSMRDNQPQHF
d_gene: .; abundance: .; j_gene: TRBJ2-1; v_gene: TRBV15; CDR3nt: TGTGCCACCAGCAGATCTCTCCGGGAGACGGACAATGAGCAGTTCTTC; CDR3aa: CATSRSLRETDNEQFF
d_gene: .; abundance: .; j_gene: TRBJ2-3; v_gene: TRBV2; CDR3nt: TGTGCCAGCAGTGAAAGAGCTCTTAGGCAGTATTTT; CDR3aa: CASSERALRQYF
d_gene: TRBD2; abundance: once; j_gene: TRBJ2-2; v_gene: TRBV4-1; CDR3nt: TGCGCCAGCAGCCAAGATGGGATAGCGGGGTCCGTGGAGCTGTTTTTT; CDR3aa: CASSQDGIAGSVELFF
d_gene: TRBD1; abundance: .; j_gene: TRBJ1-2; v_gene: TRBV27; CDR3nt: TGTGCCAGCAGTTCACCGGGACAGCTCTATGGCTACACCTTC; CDR3aa: CASSSPGQLYGYTF
d_gene: .; abundance: .; j_gene: TRBJ1-4; v_gene: TRBV6-5; CDR3nt: TGTGCCAGCAGTCAGGGAACAAATGAAAAACTGTTTTTT; CDR3aa: CASSQGTNEKLFF
d_gene: .; abundance: once; j_gene: TRBJ1-6; v_gene: TRBV24-1; CDR3nt: TGTGCCACCAGTGATTTGCAAATCGTGCCGGGGACTCCGGATTCACCCCTCCACTTT; CDR3aa: CATSDLQIVPGTPDSPLHF
d_gene: .; abundance: .; j_gene: TRBJ2-2; v_gene: TRBV10-2; CDR3nt: TGCGCCAGCATGGAGGGCCGACAACGTTACACCGGGGAGCTGTTTTTT; CDR3aa: CASMEGRQRYTGELFF
d_gene: TRBD2; abundance: few; j_gene: TRBJ2-7; v_gene: TRBV5-1; CDR3nt: TGCGCCAGCAGCTTGGCCGGGGGGGCTAACGAGCAGTACTTC; CDR3aa: CASSLAGGANEQYF
d_gene: TRBD1; abundance: .; j_gene: TRBJ1-2; v_gene: TRBV30; CDR3nt: TGTGCCTGGTTCAGGGGGATTTATGGCTACACCTTC; CDR3aa: CAWFRGIYGYTF
d_gene: .; abundance: few; j_gene: TRBJ1-1; v_gene: TRBV27; CDR3nt: TGTGCCAGCAGTTCCTCCAGGGTTTGGAACACTGAAGCTTTCTTT; CDR3aa: CASSSSRVWNTEAFF
d_gene: .; abundance: .; j_gene: TRBJ1-4; v_gene: TRBV19; CDR3nt: TGTGCCAGTAGTATTGACGGGACAAGAACTGAAAAACTGTTTTTT; CDR3aa: CASSIDGTRTEKLFF
d_gene: .; abundance: .; j_gene: TRBJ1-2; v_gene: TRBV5-1; CDR3nt: TGCGCCAGCAGCTCTACAACAGGCCACTCTAACTATGGCTACACCTTC; CDR3aa: CASSSTTGHSNYGYTF
d_gene: .; abundance: .; j_gene: TRBJ2-6; v_gene: TRBV6-1; CDR3nt: TGTGCCAGCAGTGAACAGGGTTATTTTGGGGCCAACGTCCTGACTTTC; CDR3aa: CASSEQGYFGANVLTF
d_gene: .; abundance: few; j_gene: TRBJ1-2; v_gene: TRBV1; CDR3nt: TGCACCAGCAGCCAAGGGGCAGCTGGCTACACCTTC; CDR3aa: CTSSQGAAGYTF
d_gene: TRBD1; abundance: .; j_gene: TRBJ2-1; v_gene: TRBV28; CDR3nt: TGTGCCAGCAGGACGGGACAGCCGGAACCATACAATGAGCAGTTCTTC; CDR3aa: CASRTGQPEPYNEQFF
d_gene: TRBD1; abundance: once; j_gene: TRBJ2-7; v_gene: TRBV5-5; CDR3nt: TGTGCCAGCCGGGTAGGGGGCAGTTCCTACGAGCAGTACTTC; CDR3aa: CASRVGGSSYEQYF
d_gene: TRBD1; abundance: .; j_gene: TRBJ1-2; v_gene: TRBV12-3/TRBV12-4; CDR3nt: TGTGCCAGCAGTCAGGACAGGTATTATGGCTACACCTTC; CDR3aa: CASSQDRYYGYTF
d_gene: TRBD2; abundance: few; j_gene: TRBJ2-5; v_gene: TRBV3-1/TRBV3-2; CDR3nt: TGTGCCAGCAGCCAAGCGGGGGGGAGGGAGACCCAGTACTTC; CDR3aa: CASSQAGGRETQYF
d_gene: .; abundance: .; j_gene: TRBJ1-1; v_gene: TRBV10-3; CDR3nt: TGTGCCATCAGAAAGAATCAGGAGAACACTGAAGCTTTCTTT; CDR3aa: CAIRKNQENTEAFF
d_gene: TRBD1; abundance: few; j_gene: TRBJ1-1; v_gene: TRBV13; CDR3nt: TGTGCCAGCAGCTCGGGACAGGGGATGAACACTGAAGCTTTCTTT; CDR3aa: CASSSGQGMNTEAFF
d_gene: TRBD1; abundance: few; j_gene: TRBJ1-1; v_gene: TRBV5-6; CDR3nt: TGTGCCAGCAGCTTACCCGGGACAGGGCAGAACACTGAAGCTTTCTTT; CDR3aa: CASSLPGTGQNTEAFF
d_gene: .; abundance: .; j_gene: TRBJ2-3; v_gene: TRBV7-2; CDR3nt: TGTGCCAGCAGCTTTCTCGGCGAATCGGGGGAAGGTGGCACAGATACGCAGTATTTT; CDR3aa: CASSFLGESGEGGTDTQYF
d_gene: .; abundance: few; j_gene: TRBJ2-1; v_gene: TRBV7-8; CDR3nt: TGTGCCAGCAGCGGGGGAGGTTACAATGAGCAGTTCTTC; CDR3aa: CASSGGGYNEQFF
d_gene: .; abundance: .; j_gene: TRBJ2-1; v_gene: TRBV7-9; CDR3nt: TGTGCCAGCAGCTTAGGGGGGGGGCCCCACTCCTACAATGAGCAGTTCTTC; CDR3aa: CASSLGGGPHSYNEQFF
d_gene: .; abundance: few; j_gene: TRBJ2-7; v_gene: TRBV9; CDR3nt: TGTGCCAGCAGTCAGGAGGACGGTGCGTACGAGCAGTACTTC; CDR3aa: CASSQEDGAYEQYF
d_gene: .; abundance: .; j_gene: TRBJ1-1; v_gene: TRBV19; CDR3nt: TGTGCCAGTAGTATAGCCAAGGGGTACACTGAAGCTTTCTTT; CDR3aa: CASSIAKGYTEAFF
d_gene: TRBD2; abundance: .; j_gene: TRBJ2-7; v_gene: TRBV4-1; CDR3nt: TGCGCCAGCAGTCTAGCGGGCTATAGCTCCTACGAGCAGTACTTC; CDR3aa: CASSLAGYSSYEQYF
d_gene: .; abundance: .; j_gene: TRBJ1-2; v_gene: TRBV6-5; CDR3nt: TGTGCCTCAGCGGGCGAGCCGGGTGGTGGCTACACCTTC; CDR3aa: CASAGEPGGGYTF
d_gene: .; abundance: .; j_gene: TRBJ2-7; v_gene: TRBV2; CDR3nt: TGTGCCAGCCGGGACATACTACTCTACACCTACGAGCAGTACTTC; CDR3aa: CASRDILLYTYEQYF
d_gene: .; abundance: .; j_gene: TRBJ2-7; v_gene: TRBV6-5; CDR3nt: TGTGCCAGCAGTTACTCAGGCAGGGGAGATCGAGACGAGCAGTACTTC; CDR3aa: CASSYSGRGDRDEQYF
d_gene: .; abundance: once; j_gene: TRBJ2-1; v_gene: TRBV11-2; CDR3nt: TGTGCCAGCAGCTTAGCGGACAATGAGCAGTTCTTC; CDR3aa: CASSLADNEQFF
d_gene: .; abundance: .; j_gene: TRBJ2-7; v_gene: TRBV10-3; CDR3nt: TGTGCCATCAGTGAGTCGCGGGGCGCCTACGAGCAGTACTTC; CDR3aa: CAISESRGAYEQYF
d_gene: TRBD2; abundance: .; j_gene: TRBJ2-5; v_gene: TRBV6-9; CDR3nt: TGTGTCAGGCCGGCGGGGGGTATACAAGAGACCCAGTACTTC; CDR3aa: CVRPAGGIQETQYF
d_gene: TRBD1; abundance: .; j_gene: TRBJ1-5; v_gene: TRBV7-9; CDR3nt: TGTGCCAGCAGCTTAGCCGGGACAGCTTATCAGCCCCAGCATTTT; CDR3aa: CASSLAGTAYQPQHF
d_gene: .; abundance: .; j_gene: TRBJ1-2; v_gene: TRBV2; CDR3nt: TGTGCCAGCAGTGGGGGCCCCTATGGCTACACCTTC; CDR3aa: CASSGGPYGYTF
d_gene: .; abundance: .; j_gene: TRBJ2-1; v_gene: TRBV4-2; CDR3nt: TGTGCCAGCAGCCAAGTGACTGCTTACAATGAGCAGTTCTTC; CDR3aa: CASSQVTAYNEQFF
d_gene: .; abundance: .; j_gene: TRBJ2-1; v_gene: TRBV5-6; CDR3nt: TGTGCCAGCAGTTTGGGGGGCAACCATGAGCAGTTCTTC; CDR3aa: CASSLGGNHEQFF
d_gene: TRBD1; abundance: few; j_gene: TRBJ1-5; v_gene: TRBV3-1/TRBV3-2; CDR3nt: TGTGCCAGCAGCCAAGATGACAGGGGAGGTCAGCCCCAGCATTTT; CDR3aa: CASSQDDRGGQPQHF
d_gene: .; abundance: .; j_gene: TRBJ2-5; v_gene: TRBV11-2; CDR3nt: TGTGCCAGCAGCTTAGATATTCGTGGCAGGCAAGAGACCCAGTACTTC; CDR3aa: CASSLDIRGRQETQYF
d_gene: .; abundance: .; j_gene: TRBJ2-2; v_gene: TRBV5-1; CDR3nt: TGCGCCAGCAGCATCGGGGTCACCGGGGAGCTGTTTTTT; CDR3aa: CASSIGVTGELFF